These 26 T cell receptor beta chains originate from one sample sequenced in a study of OX40 agonist ivuxolimab in advanced cancers. Only in-frame clones appear in the TCRdb table, and some are missing; sequencing was by immunoSEQ multiplex PCR. The table lists tens of thousands of clones, just under 90% of them singletons, with roughly 9.7% in the top ten. The sequencing used CD4+ or CD8+ T cells sorted from blood, collected in a trial of the OX40 agonist ivuxolimab. The receptors come from an adult with an advanced solid tumor such as melanoma, head and neck, liver or kidney cancer.

J is TRBJ1-5 and V is TRBV10-3; 9 bases fit TRBD1. This CDR3 spans 16 amino acids. From germline, CDR1 is ENHRY and CDR2 SYGVKD. V was pared by 2 bases and J by 4 bases, with 6 bases of the junction left unmatched. Here the CDR3 reads CAISEHPGTGNQPQHF. CDR3 sequence (DNA): TGTGCCATCAGTGAGCACCCCGGGACAGGGAATCAGCCCCAGCATTTT.

The V gene is TRBV6-5, the J gene TRBJ2-1, with TRBD1 matching over 7 bases. V shed 7 bases, J shed 2 bases, and the junction held 5 bases outside the gene matches. CDR3 length: 14 residues. Germline V gene data show CDR1 as MNHEY and CDR2 as SVGAGI. The DNA of the CDR3 is TGTGCCAGCAACAGACAGGGTACCTACAATGAGCAGTTCTTC. It codes for CASNRQGTYNEQFF.

V usage is TRBV27 and J usage is TRBJ2-7; no reliable D call. CDR1 MNHEY and CDR2 SMNVEV come from the germline V gene (reference sequence). V was trimmed by 10 bases and J by 0 bases, leaving 7 bases between them. This CDR3 is built from 11 residues. This CDR3 reads CATSNSYEQYF. The CDR3 DNA follows: TGTGCCACCTCAAACTCCTACGAGCAGTACTTC.

The gene calls are TRBV9 and TRBJ2-7; no clear D gene. Trimming removed 0 bases at V and 5 bases at J, with 6 bases between. This CDR3 is 12 amino acids long. CDR1 and CDR2 from the germline V gene are SGDLS and YYNGEE. The CDR3 nucleotides read TGTGCCAGCAGCGTAGTAGAACACGAGCAGTACTTC. As protein: CASSVVEHEQYF.

On this clone itself: Compared with germline, one end of the junction differs, possibly owing to a read error. The V gene is TRBV29-1, the J gene TRBJ2-1, with D possibly being TRBD1 (5 bases). CDR1 and CDR2 (germline): SQVTM, ANQGSEA. The CDR3 has 13 residues. CDR3 in amino acids: CSVYDRAYHEQFF. For the CDR3, the DNA is TGCAGCGTTTATGACAGAGCCTACCATGAGCAGTTCTTC.

V usage is TRBV6-5 and J usage is TRBJ1-1; D is ambiguous. The germline gives CDR1 MNHEY, CDR2 SVGAGI. The V and J ends lost 6 bases and 3 bases respectively, with 14 bases between them. The CDR3 sequence is 14 residues long. CDR3 DNA sequence: TGTGCCAGCAGCGACGAGACCCCATACACTGAAGCTTTCTTT. Translating it yields CASSDETPYTEAFF.

The CDR3 region is CASSPRQASTDTQYF. As DNA, the CDR3 is TGTGCCAGCAGCCCTCGACAGGCCAGCACAGATACGCAGTATTTT. The gene calls are TRBV5-4 and TRBJ2-3, with a weak D call TRBD1 (6 bases). The V gene's germline CDR1 is SGHNT and CDR2 YYREEE (reference sequence). CDR3 length: 15 residues. The germline V and J ends were trimmed by 4 bases and 0 bases, with 12 bases remaining between them. Full variable domain (remainder filled in from reference TRBV5-4 and TRBJ2-3): ETGVTQSPTHLIKTRGQQVTLRCSSQSGHNTVSWYQQALGQGPQFIFQYYREEENGRGNFPPRFSGLQFPNYSSELNVNALELDDSALYLCASSPRQASTDTQYFGPGTRLTVL.

The chain has TRBV27 and TRBJ1-2; the D is unclear. Per germline, CDR1 MNHEY and CDR2 SMNVEV (reference sequence). The CDR3 has 13 residues. V gave up 2 bases and J gave up 1 base, with 5 bases separating them. Here the CDR3 reads CASSLTVNYGYTF. Here the CDR3 DNA reads TGTGCCAGCAGTTTAACAGTTAACTATGGCTACACCTTC.

The V call is TRBV28, the J call TRBJ2-7; 9 bases are a match to TRBD1. The CDR3 covers 14 residues. After removal of 5 bases from V and 2 bases from J, the junction contained 4 bases not matched to a gene. From germline, CDR1 is MDHEN and CDR2 SYDVKM. Here the CDR3 reads CASSTRDRAYEQYF. The CDR3 DNA is TGTGCCAGCAGTACTCGGGACAGGGCCTACGAGCAGTACTTC. Filled out from reference TRBV28 and TRBJ2-7, the complete variable domain reads DVKVTQSSRYLVKRTGEKVFLECVQDMDHENMFWYRQDPGLGLRLIYFSYDVKMKEKGDIPEGYSVSREKKERFSLILESASTNQTSMYLCASSTRDRAYEQYFGPGTRLTVT.

V usage is TRBV21-1 and J usage is TRBJ2-7. TRBV21-1 is described as a pseudogene. The CDR3 runs 11 residues. CDR3 in DNA: TGTGCCAGCAGTTGTTTTTACGAGCAGTACTTC. Translating it yields CASSCFYEQYF.

The chain couples TRBV4-1 to TRBJ2-5; D possibly corresponds to TRBD1 (5 bases). V was cut by 3 bases and J by 2 bases, with 10 bases left in between. The CDR3 extends over 14 amino acids. CDR1 is MGHRA and CDR2 is YSYEKL in the germline V gene. Here the CDR3 reads CASSQWQGQETQYF. The CDR3 coding sequence is TGCGCCAGCAGCCAGTGGCAGGGTCAAGAGACCCAGTACTTC.

V is TRBV27 and J is TRBJ2-4, with TRBD2 matching over 10 bases. Germline-derived CDR1 and CDR2 are MNHEY and SMNVEV (reference sequence). After removal of 7 bases from V and 13 bases from J, the junction contained 7 bases not matched to a gene. The CDR3 contains 12 residues. This CDR3 is CASNGASGRQYF. The CDR3 coding sequence is TGTGCCAGCAACGGGGCTAGCGGGAGACAGTACTTC.

The CDR3 loop reads CASSVRSHGDEQYF. Written as DNA, the CDR3 is TGTGCCAGCAGTGTGCGCTCCCACGGGGACGAGCAGTACTTC. The chain employs TRBV6-1 and TRBJ2-7, with D maybe TRBD2 (5 bases). Germline V CDR1 and CDR2: MNHNS, SASEGT. Trimming shortened V by 4 bases and J by 5 bases, and 15 bases separated the two germline ends. The CDR3 totals 14 residues.

This chain links TRBV7-6 with TRBJ2-1; D may be TRBD1 or TRBD2 (6 bases each). V was shortened by 1 base and J by 4 bases, with 14 bases between the two germline ends. Germline lookup yields CDR1 SGHVS and CDR2 FNYEAQ. CDR3 size: 16 residues. The CDR3 DNA sequence: TGTGCCAGCAGCTTAGACAGGGAGGTAGAGTACAATGAGCAGTTCTTC. Translating gives CASSLDREVEYNEQFF.

The table lists this clone with a count of one. The chain has TRBV7-9 and TRBJ2-7, with no clear D. CDR1 is SEHNR and CDR2 is FQNEAQ in the germline V gene (reference sequence). The V end lost 1 base, the J end lost 3 bases, and 13 bases lay between the germline ends. The CDR3 has 15 amino acids. The CDR3 here is CASSLGAGKFYEQYF. CDR3 bases: TGTGCCAGCAGCTTAGGGGCAGGTAAATTCTACGAGCAGTACTTC.

The rearrangement links TRBV5-6 to TRBJ1-6; D ambiguous. CDR1 SGHDT and CDR2 YYEEEE come from the germline V gene. V lost 0 bases, J lost 9 bases, and 10 bases lay in between. The CDR3 is made up of 14 amino acids. The DNA for the CDR3 is TGTGCCAGCAGCTTGGGAGGGATCGGTTCACCCCTCCACTTT. Protein sequence: CASSLGGIGSPLHF.

V gene TRBV28 combines with J gene TRBJ1-6; TRBD1 matches at 9 bases. The V gene's germline CDR1 is MDHEN and CDR2 SYDVKM. After removal of 6 bases from V and 3 bases from J, the junction contained 9 bases not matched to a gene. The CDR3 consists of 17 residues. This CDR3 reads CASRPPGQGLYNSPLHF. CDR3 coding DNA: TGTGCCAGCAGACCACCGGGACAGGGCCTCTATAATTCACCCCTCCACTTT.

The V gene is TRBV27, the J gene TRBJ2-1, with TRBD2 matching 12 bases. V shed 4 bases, J shed 7 bases, and the junction held 8 bases outside the gene matches. Germline values: CDR1 MNHEY, CDR2 SMNVEV (reference sequence). The CDR3 spans 16 residues. In DNA, the CDR3 is TGTGCCAGCAGTTACCTAGCGGGAGGGCCCGGGAATGAGCAGTTCTTC. It codes for CASSYLAGGPGNEQFF.

This clone was seen at least ten times. The rearrangement uses TRBV19 and TRBJ2-7; TRBD2 matches 9 bases. CDR1 LNHDA and CDR2 SQIVND come from the germline V gene (reference sequence). The ends lost 3 bases at V and 4 bases at J; junction bases unmatched: 4. This CDR3 contains 14 residues. Here the CDR3 reads CASSILAGRYEQYF. The CDR3 DNA reads TGTGCCAGTAGTATCCTAGCGGGGAGGTACGAGCAGTACTTC.

This chain joins TRBV30 and TRBJ1-5, with a possible D match to TRBD1 (5 bases). Per the germline V gene, CDR1 is GTSNPN and CDR2 is SVGIG (reference sequence). CDR3 length: 12 amino acids. V shed 5 bases and J shed 4 bases, with 9 bases lying between them. The CDR3 here is CAWDSPNQPQHF. The CDR3 coding sequence is TGTGCCTGGGACAGCCCAAATCAGCCCCAGCATTTT.

The chain carries TRBV27 and TRBJ1-4; possibly TRBD1 for D (5 bases). From germline, CDR1 is MNHEY and CDR2 SMNVEV (reference sequence). The CDR3 runs to 13 residues. Trimming left V 7 bases short and J 7 bases short, with 13 bases between. CDR3 in DNA: TGTGCCAGCACCGGGGCCTTCGGTGAAAAACTGTTTTTT. It translates to CASTGAFGEKLFF.

In this sample, this clone turned up once. This rearrangement joins TRBV9 to TRBJ1-1; no clear D. The CDR3 runs 13 residues. Looked up from germline, CDR1 is SGDLS and CDR2 is YYNGEE. V shed 0 bases and J shed 8 bases, with 11 bases lying between them. CDR3 sequence reads: CASSVDQGPEAFF. The CDR3 DNA reads as TGTGCCAGCAGCGTAGACCAAGGACCGGAAGCTTTCTTT. Looking up the rest from reference TRBV9 and TRBJ1-1 gives the full variable domain: DSGVTQTPKHLITATGQRVTLRCSPRSGDLSVYWYQQSLDQGLQFLIQYYNGEERAKGNILERFSAQQFPDLHSELNLSSLELGDSALYFCASSVDQGPEAFFGQGTRLTVV.

The gene calls are TRBV7-8 and TRBJ2-5, with TRBD2 matching 11 bases. Per the germline V gene, CDR1 is SGHVS and CDR2 is FQNEAQ. The CDR3 totals 15 residues. Trimming removed 5 bases from V and 4 bases from J; junction bases left unmatched: 6. The chain's CDR3 is CASSPTGTSGETQYF. The CDR3, as DNA: TGTGCCAGCAGCCCGACCGGGACTAGCGGAGAGACCCAGTACTTC.

In this sample, this clone turned up once. J is TRBJ2-3 and V is TRBV9; a possible D gene is TRBD2 (6 bases). Germline V CDR1 and CDR2: SGDLS, YYNGEE. The CDR3 totals 14 residues. Trimming took 6 bases from V and 0 from J, leaving 11 bases between them. CDR3 DNA: TGTGCCAGCATGAGGGACTCTAGCACAGATACGCAGTATTTT. Its translation: CASMRDSSTDTQYF. Complete variable domain (other parts from reference TRBV9 and TRBJ2-3): DSGVTQTPKHLITATGQRVTLRCSPRSGDLSVYWYQQSLDQGLQFLIQYYNGEERAKGNILERFSAQQFPDLHSELNLSSLELGDSALYFCASMRDSSTDTQYFGPGTRLTVL.

The V call is TRBV10-1, the J call TRBJ1-1; a possible D gene is TRBD1 (6 bases). CDR3 length: 13 amino acids. CDR1 is WNHNN and CDR2 is SYGVQD in the germline V gene (reference sequence). V shed 3 bases and J shed 6 bases, with 11 bases lying between them. CDR3 nucleotides: TGCGCCAGCAGTGAAGCAGGGGAGGCTGAAGCTTTCTTT. It codes for CASSEAGEAEAFF.

The chain couples TRBV25-1 to TRBJ2-1; 10 bases are shared with TRBD2. Germline CDR1 reads MGHDK; CDR2 reads SYGVNS. V lost 3 bases to trimming and J lost 8 bases; unmatched junction nucleotides: 7. This CDR3 contains 15 residues. This chain's CDR3 is CASSDLAGVKDEQFF. In nucleotides, the CDR3 is TGTGCCAGCAGTGATCTAGCGGGAGTTAAGGATGAGCAGTTCTTC.